What follows is one T cell receptor beta chain and its context. The target antigen is unknown. The data were taken from a study of immune evolution from preneoplasia to lung adenocarcinoma. Libraries were prepared by immunoSEQ multiplex PCR; TCRdb keeps only in-frame clonotypes and omits some of them. This repertoire shows 6,300 or so clones, around 78% found once; its top ten account for 7.6%. General study points: Later-stage lesions seemingly showed higher T cell density and diversity than normal lung.

Sequences were obtained from FFPE lung adenocarcinoma in situ tissue. The clonotype originates from an older donor with lung adenocarcinoma.

The CDR3 nucleotides read TGTGCCAGCAGCTTAAGTTCCGGGAGCACTGAAGCTTTCTTT. Translating gives CASSLSSGSTEAFF. The rearrangement uses TRBV7-3 and TRBJ1-1; no clear D gene. Germline V gene data show CDR1 as SGHTA and CDR2 as FQGTGA. The germline V and J ends were trimmed by 1 base and 4 bases, with 10 bases remaining between them. CDR3 length equals 14 residues.